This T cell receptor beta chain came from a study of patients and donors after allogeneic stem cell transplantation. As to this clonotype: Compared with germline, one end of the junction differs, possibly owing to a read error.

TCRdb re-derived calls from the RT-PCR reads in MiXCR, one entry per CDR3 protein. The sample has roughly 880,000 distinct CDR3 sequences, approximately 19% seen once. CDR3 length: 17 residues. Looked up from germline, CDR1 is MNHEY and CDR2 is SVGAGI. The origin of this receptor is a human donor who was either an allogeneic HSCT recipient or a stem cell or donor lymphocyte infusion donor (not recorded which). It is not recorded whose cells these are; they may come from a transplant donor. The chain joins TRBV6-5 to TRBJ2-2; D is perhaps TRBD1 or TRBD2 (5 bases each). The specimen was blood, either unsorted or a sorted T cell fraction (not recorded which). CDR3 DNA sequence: TGTGCCATCAGTTACTCAGGAGGACATACGCATGAGGGGGAGCTGTTTTTT. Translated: CAISYSGGHTHEGELFF.